This TCR beta chain was sequenced during a study of graft-versus-host responses after intestinal transplantation. Per germline, CDR1 GTSNPN and CDR2 SVGIG (reference sequence). V trimming: 1 base; J trimming: 3 bases; junction bases outside the gene matches: 2. The CDR3 is 13 residues long. Findings and limits, study-wide: Recipient bone marrow held GvH clones, some seen earlier in ileum or blood.

Sequencing was performed with immunoSEQ multiplex PCR; in TCRdb, only in-frame clones are kept and a portion is missing. The table shows about 21,000 clones, with 55% to 70% occurring only once. This chain links TRBV30 with TRBJ1-1; 7 positions agree with TRBD1. The TCR sequence derives from a human patient who received an intestinal transplant. This specimen was alloreactive CD4+ T cells from a mixed lymphocyte reaction culture, taken before intestinal transplant. Subset given: CFSE-low proliferating T cells sorted from approximately 6-day pre-transplant mixed lymphocyte reaction (GvH or HvG direction). For the CDR3, the DNA is TGTGCCTGGAGTGCGGGACAGTACACTGAAGCTTTCTTT. As protein: CAWSAGQYTEAFF.